This T cell receptor beta chain was found in a study of T cell repertoires in cytomegalovirus infection. TCRdb reprocessed the reads via MiXCR and lists one record per CDR3 protein. The table includes hundreds of thousands of distinct CDR3 sequences, 30% to 40% detected once. This clonotype was seen only a few times. Its antigen is not identified. Germline CDR1 KGHDR, CDR2 SFDVKD. CDR3 length: 13 amino acids. V lost 5 bases to trimming and J lost 7 bases, with 11 bases between them. This TCR derives from a human donor in good health (CMV status not recorded). Some clones in this sample may be carry-over from other donors' samples. The sample here was cultured CD8+ T cells from PBMCs, taken from culture after CMV antigen stimulation. The gene calls are TRBV24-1 and TRBJ2-1; the D call may be TRBD1 or TRBD2 (5 bases each). CDR3 region: CATSGSRGNEQFF. The DNA for the CDR3 is TGTGCCACCAGTGGTTCGAGGGGAAATGAGCAGTTCTTC.